The source of this T cell receptor beta chain is a study of blood T cell repertoires in COVID-19. In the study overall: COVID-19 samples from acute and convalescent phases originated in the United States, Italy and Spain. Sample material is recorded as cDNA or gDNA derived from T cells, B-cell-depleted T cells, or PBMCs.

The table lists this clone with a few counts. Under the authors' procedure: Reference gene primer amplification yielded estimated nucleated cell counts. Only in-frame clones appear in the TCRdb table, and some are missing; sequencing was by immunoSEQ multiplex PCR. Clone size and V and J calls were adopted from that table, with D and trimming inferred from the DNA. The sample comprises about 120,000 clones, about 79% of which are singletons, and roughly 2% rests with the top ten. V lost 2 bases to trimming and J lost 2 bases, with 6 bases between them. The V gene's germline CDR1 is MDHEN and CDR2 SYDVKM. CDR3 size: 13 residues.

This TCR was sampled from a man between 65 and 85 years old with acute or convalescent COVID-19. The chain carries TRBV28 and TRBJ1-2; D not certain. Sequenced material: peripheral blood. The CDR3, as DNA: TGTGCCAGCAGTTTAACCAGGAACTATGGCTACACCTTC. Its translation: CASSLTRNYGYTF.